These 21 T cell receptor beta chains came from one sample sequenced in a study of beta chain features in type 1 diabetes. Study conclusions and caveats: For Type 1 diabetes patients, all four CD4+ subsets carried TCRB CDR3s that were moderately but significantly shorter.

Expressed TCRB transcripts were sequenced, since all the RNA that had been isolated was reverse transcribed. The assay was immunoSEQ multiplex PCR, and TCRdb's table has in-frame clones only and misses some. Of 150,000 to 200,000 clones listed, less than 9.5% were seen once; the top ten hold approximately 0.85%. Their specific antigens are unknown. The sequenced sample was central memory CD4+ T cells from blood. All receptors come from a woman aged 40-49 years with type 1 diabetes.

This clone was found a few times. V and J are TRBV5-5 and TRBJ2-5; D ambiguous. CDR1 SGHKS and CDR2 YYEKEE come from the germline V gene (reference sequence). The CDR3 covers 15 residues. V lost 4 bases and J 7 bases, leaving 20 bases between the germline ends. The CDR3 region is CASSVATGPSGTQYF. The CDR3 bases are TGTGCCAGCAGCGTGGCCACCGGTCCCTCCGGGACCCAGTACTTC.

This clone turned up a few times. V is TRBV7-9 and J is TRBJ1-6; D uncertain. The germline V gene encodes CDR1 SEHNR and CDR2 FQNEAQ (reference sequence). V was shortened by 3 bases and J by 8 bases, with 5 bases between the two germline ends. This CDR3 has 12 amino acids. For the CDR3, the DNA is TGTGCCAGCAGCTTCGAGCATTCACCCCTCCACTTT. It codes for CASSFEHSPLHF.

This clone was seen a handful of times. The gene calls are TRBV23-1 and TRBJ1-1; D is ambiguous. TRBV23-1 is labeled an ORF, and its function is uncertain. The V gene lost 1 base and the J gene lost 4 bases, with 10 bases spanning the gap. The length of the CDR3 is 14 residues. This CDR3 reads CASSQWETSTEAFF. The CDR3 DNA reads TGCGCCAGCAGTCAATGGGAGACGAGCACTGAAGCTTTCTTT.

This clone was counted a few times. This rearrangement joins TRBV6-6 to TRBJ1-4; the match to TRBD1 covers 10 bases. The germline V gene encodes CDR1 MNHNY and CDR2 SVGAGI (reference sequence). The CDR3 contains 15 residues. The V gene end was trimmed by 5 bases and the J gene end by 7 bases; junction bases not matched to a gene: 7. CDR3 protein: CASSGTGTGVEKLFF. The DNA of the CDR3 is TGTGCCAGCAGTGGCACCGGGACAGGGGTTGAAAAACTGTTTTTT.

The chain is built from TRBV15 and TRBJ1-6, with 7 bases matching TRBD1. CDR1 is LNHNV and CDR2 is YYDKDF in the germline V gene (reference sequence). V was clipped by 1 base and J by 7 bases; unmatched bases: 1. The CDR3 is made up of 14 amino acids. The CDR3 reads CATSRGRGNSPLHF. The CDR3 DNA sequence: TGTGCCACCAGCAGAGGCAGGGGGAATTCACCCCTCCACTTT. Full variable domain (outside the CDR3, taken from reference TRBV15 and TRBJ1-6): DAMVIQNPRYQVTQFGKPVTLSCSQTLNHNVMYWYQQKSSQAPKLLFHYYDKDFNNEADTPDNFQSRRPNTSFCFLDIRSPGLGDTAMYLCATSRGRGNSPLHFGNGTRLTVT.

This chain uses TRBV6-1 with TRBJ1-1; TRBD1 agrees at 7 bases. The V and J ends lost 2 bases and 5 bases, in that order; junction bases with no gene match: 8. The CDR3 runs 15 residues. Germline loops: CDR1 MNHNS, CDR2 SASEGT. CDR3 protein: CASSESGQEATEAFF. CDR3 sequence (DNA): TGTGCCAGCAGTGAATCTGGACAGGAGGCGACTGAAGCTTTCTTT.

This clone was counted a few times. This rearrangement joins TRBV15 to TRBJ1-5; D perhaps matches TRBD1 (5 bases). Trimming shortened V by 5 bases and J by 0 bases, and 11 bases separated the two germline ends. Germline V gene data show CDR1 as LNHNV and CDR2 as YYDKDF (reference sequence). The CDR3 extends over 15 amino acids. The CDR3 DNA is TGTGCCACCAGCTCACGGACACCTAGCAATCAGCCCCAGCATTTT. It specifies CATSSRTPSNQPQHF.

This sequence joins TRBV4-3 and TRBJ2-3; D perhaps matches TRBD2 (6 bases). The CDR3 is 15 residues long. Germline values: CDR1 LGHNA, CDR2 YSLEER. V was shortened by 0 bases and J by 5 bases, with 12 bases between the two germline ends. The CDR3 sequence: CASSQDKLAGDTQYF. CDR3 in DNA: TGCGCCAGCAGCCAAGATAAACTAGCCGGAGATACGCAGTATTTT.

V usage is TRBV7-2 and J usage is TRBJ2-3; 8 nucleotides agree with TRBD2. With V trimmed by 1 base and J by 7 bases, 10 bases remained unmatched. CDR1 and CDR2 (germline): SGHTA, FQGNSA. This CDR3 is 16 amino acids long. CDR3 DNA: TGTGCCAGCAGCTTAGAATCGGGGGGGGGCAGAAATACGCAGTATTTT. Protein product: CASSLESGGGRNTQYF.

The chain carries TRBV7-3 and TRBJ2-1; TRBD1 aligns across 7 bases. V trimming: 5 bases; J trimming: 7 bases; junction bases outside the gene matches: 14. Germline V gives CDR1 SGHTA, CDR2 FQGTGA. The CDR3 is made up of 16 amino acids. DNA for the CDR3: TGTGCCAGCAGCCCGAATCCCCGGGACAGAGGGAATGAGCAGTTCTTC. It specifies CASSPNPRDRGNEQFF.

This clone has only a few counts. The V gene is TRBV16, the J gene TRBJ2-2; D is unresolved. The CDR3 runs 15 residues. V lost 0 bases to trimming and J lost 5 bases, with 10 bases between them. Germline V gene lookup returns CDR1 KGHSY and CDR2 FQNENV. CDR3 nucleotides: TGTGCCAGCAGCCAATCGCCTAGTGTTACCGGGGAGCTGTTTTTT. It codes for CASSQSPSVTGELFF.

The chain recombines TRBV7-6 with TRBJ2-7; tentatively, D is TRBD1 (6 bases). The CDR3 contains 12 residues. Germline V gene sequence: CDR1 SGHVS, CDR2 FNYEAQ. Trimming removed 5 bases from V and 6 bases from J, with 11 bases in between. The CDR3 sequence is CASSPTGSEQYF. CDR3 DNA sequence: TGTGCCAGCAGCCCGACAGGATCCGAGCAGTACTTC.

V usage is TRBV28 and J usage is TRBJ2-5; TRBD2 agrees at 7 bases. The J call may be in error: the DNA end matches TRBJ2-7 better. Germline assignment: CDR1 MDHEN and CDR2 SYDVKM. The CDR3 covers 13 residues. The CDR3 DNA reads TGTGCCAGCAGTTTTAGGGCGGGAGACGAGCAGTACTTC. This encodes CASSFRAGDEQYF.

This clone was counted between two and nine times. The chain joins TRBV30 to TRBJ2-2; unclear D gene. V was pared by 0 bases and J by 7 bases, with 6 bases between. CDR3 size: 12 residues. Germline-derived CDR1 and CDR2 are GTSNPN and SVGIG (reference sequence). The CDR3 spells CAWSVRSGELFF. Written as DNA, the CDR3 is TGTGCCTGGAGTGTACGGAGCGGGGAGCTGTTTTTT.

This clone has more than one count but fewer than ten. Other nucleotide sequences in the sample specify the same CDR3. The gene calls are TRBV27 and TRBJ2-7, with D perhaps matching TRBD1 (6 bases). Germline CDR1 is MNHEY and CDR2 is SMNVEV (reference sequence). V was trimmed by 2 bases and J by 2 bases, leaving 10 bases between them. The CDR3 loop spans 14 amino acids. This CDR3 reads CASSLEQGPYEQYF. As DNA, the CDR3 is TGTGCCAGCAGTTTAGAACAGGGTCCCTACGAGCAGTACTTC.

This sequence joins TRBV18 and TRBJ2-7; TRBD1 matches 8 bases. CDR1 KGHSH and CDR2 LQKENI come from the germline V gene. This CDR3 has 14 residues. V trimming: 3 bases; J trimming: 5 bases; junction bases outside the gene matches: 6. As DNA, the CDR3 is TGTGCCAGCTCACCGCAGGGGGCGGGTAACGAGCAGTACTTC. Translated: CASSPQGAGNEQYF.

The gene calls are TRBV30 and TRBJ1-1; D is possibly TRBD1 (5 bases). This CDR3 has 12 amino acids. The ends were cut back, 8 bases at V and 5 bases at J, with 15 bases in the middle. Germline V gene sequence: CDR1 GTSNPN, CDR2 SVGIG (reference sequence). The CDR3 here is CAGTTRVTEAFF. The CDR3 DNA reads as TGTGCCGGGACGACGAGGGTAACTGAAGCTTTCTTT.

This clone was seen a handful of times. The J gene is TRBJ2-4, the V gene TRBV19, with D possibly matching TRBD2 (5 bases). Germline lookup yields CDR1 LNHDA and CDR2 SQIVND (reference sequence). The V end lost 5 bases, the J end lost 0 bases, and 11 bases lay between the germline ends. CDR3 size: 15 residues. The CDR3 DNA reads as TGTGCCAGTAGTGCGGGCGCTATAGCCAAAAACATTCAGTACTTC. Its translation is CASSAGAIAKNIQYF.

This clone was detected only a few times. The rearrangement uses TRBV4-3 and TRBJ2-3, with 9 nucleotides matching TRBD2. The CDR3 extends over 19 amino acids. Germline CDR1 is LGHNA and CDR2 is YSLEER. V was clipped by 3 bases and J by 2 bases; unmatched bases: 15. CDR3: CASSQDPGGSGGFTDTQYF. CDR3 coding DNA: TGCGCCAGCAGCCAGGACCCCGGGGGTAGCGGGGGATTCACAGATACGCAGTATTTT.

This clone was counted many times. V gene TRBV4-3 combines with J gene TRBJ1-6, with D possibly matching TRBD1 (6 bases). The V and J ends lost 0 bases and 5 bases respectively, with 14 bases between them. Germline-derived CDR1 and CDR2 are LGHNA and YSLEER. There are 17 residues in the CDR3. CDR3 region: CASSQDIRGGNNSPLHF. The CDR3 DNA follows: TGCGCCAGCAGCCAAGATATACGCGGGGGCAATAATTCACCCCTCCACTTT.

The chain combines TRBV30 with TRBJ1-3; D is possibly TRBD1 (5 bases). The V end was cut by 2 bases, the J end by 9 bases, with 14 bases between. Germline V gene lookup returns CDR1 GTSNPN and CDR2 SVGIG (reference sequence). This CDR3 comprises 13 residues. CDR3 residues: CAWSWGAGGTIYF. CDR3 DNA sequence: TGTGCCTGGAGTTGGGGCGCCGGGGGCACCATATATTTT.